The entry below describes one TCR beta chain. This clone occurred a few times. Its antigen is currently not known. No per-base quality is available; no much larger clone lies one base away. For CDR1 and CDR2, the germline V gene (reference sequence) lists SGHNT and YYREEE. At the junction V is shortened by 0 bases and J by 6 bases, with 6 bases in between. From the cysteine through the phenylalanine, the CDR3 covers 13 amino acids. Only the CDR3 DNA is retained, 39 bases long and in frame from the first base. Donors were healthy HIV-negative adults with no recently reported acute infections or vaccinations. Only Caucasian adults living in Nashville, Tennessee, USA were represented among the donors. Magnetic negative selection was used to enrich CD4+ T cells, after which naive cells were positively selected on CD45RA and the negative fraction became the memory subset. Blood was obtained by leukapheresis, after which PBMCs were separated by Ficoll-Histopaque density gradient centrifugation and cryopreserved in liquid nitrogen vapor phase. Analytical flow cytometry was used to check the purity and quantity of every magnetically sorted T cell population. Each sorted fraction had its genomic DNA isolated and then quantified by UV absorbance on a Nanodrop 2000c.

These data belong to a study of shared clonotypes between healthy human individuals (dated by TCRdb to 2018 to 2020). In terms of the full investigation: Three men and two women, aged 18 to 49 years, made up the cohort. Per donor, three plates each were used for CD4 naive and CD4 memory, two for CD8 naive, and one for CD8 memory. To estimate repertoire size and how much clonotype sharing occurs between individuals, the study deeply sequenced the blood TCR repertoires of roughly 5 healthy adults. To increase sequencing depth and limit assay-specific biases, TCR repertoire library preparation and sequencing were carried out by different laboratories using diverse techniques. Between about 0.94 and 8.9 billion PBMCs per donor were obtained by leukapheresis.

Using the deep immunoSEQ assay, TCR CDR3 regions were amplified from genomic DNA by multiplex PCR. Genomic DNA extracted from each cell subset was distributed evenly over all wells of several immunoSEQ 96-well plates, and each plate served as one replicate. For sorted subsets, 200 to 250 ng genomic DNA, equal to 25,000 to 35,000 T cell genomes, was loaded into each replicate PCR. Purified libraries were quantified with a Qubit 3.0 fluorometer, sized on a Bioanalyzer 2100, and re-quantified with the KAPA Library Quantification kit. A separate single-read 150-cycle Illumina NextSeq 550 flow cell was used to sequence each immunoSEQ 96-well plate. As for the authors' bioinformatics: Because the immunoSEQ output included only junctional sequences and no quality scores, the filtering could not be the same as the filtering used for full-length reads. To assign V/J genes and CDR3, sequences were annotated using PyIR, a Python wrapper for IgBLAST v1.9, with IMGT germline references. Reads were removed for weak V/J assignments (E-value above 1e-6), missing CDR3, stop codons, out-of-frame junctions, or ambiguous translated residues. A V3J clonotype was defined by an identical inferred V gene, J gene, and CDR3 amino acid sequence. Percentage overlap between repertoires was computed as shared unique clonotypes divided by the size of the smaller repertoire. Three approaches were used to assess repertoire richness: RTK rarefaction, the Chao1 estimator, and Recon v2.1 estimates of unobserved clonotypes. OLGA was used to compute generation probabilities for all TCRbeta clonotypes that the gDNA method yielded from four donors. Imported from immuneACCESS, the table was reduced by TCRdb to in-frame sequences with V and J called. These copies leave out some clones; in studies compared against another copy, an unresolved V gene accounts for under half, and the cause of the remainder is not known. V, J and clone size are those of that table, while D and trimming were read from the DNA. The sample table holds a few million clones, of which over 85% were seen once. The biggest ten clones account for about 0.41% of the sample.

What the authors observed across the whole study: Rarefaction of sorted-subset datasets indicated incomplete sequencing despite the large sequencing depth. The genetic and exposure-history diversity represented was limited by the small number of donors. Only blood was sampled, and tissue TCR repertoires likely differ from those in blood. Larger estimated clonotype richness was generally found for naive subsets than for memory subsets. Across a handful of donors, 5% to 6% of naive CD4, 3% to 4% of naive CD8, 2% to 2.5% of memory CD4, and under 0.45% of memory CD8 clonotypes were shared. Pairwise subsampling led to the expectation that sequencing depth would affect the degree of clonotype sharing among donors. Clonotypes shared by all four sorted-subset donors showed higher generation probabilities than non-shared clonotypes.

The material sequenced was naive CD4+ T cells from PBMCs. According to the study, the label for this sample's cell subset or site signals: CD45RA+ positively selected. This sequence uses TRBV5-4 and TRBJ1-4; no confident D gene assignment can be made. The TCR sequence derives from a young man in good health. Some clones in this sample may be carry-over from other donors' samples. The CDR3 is CASSLGVDEKLFF. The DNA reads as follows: TGTGCCAGCAGCTTGGGCGTAGATGAAAAACTGTTTTTT.